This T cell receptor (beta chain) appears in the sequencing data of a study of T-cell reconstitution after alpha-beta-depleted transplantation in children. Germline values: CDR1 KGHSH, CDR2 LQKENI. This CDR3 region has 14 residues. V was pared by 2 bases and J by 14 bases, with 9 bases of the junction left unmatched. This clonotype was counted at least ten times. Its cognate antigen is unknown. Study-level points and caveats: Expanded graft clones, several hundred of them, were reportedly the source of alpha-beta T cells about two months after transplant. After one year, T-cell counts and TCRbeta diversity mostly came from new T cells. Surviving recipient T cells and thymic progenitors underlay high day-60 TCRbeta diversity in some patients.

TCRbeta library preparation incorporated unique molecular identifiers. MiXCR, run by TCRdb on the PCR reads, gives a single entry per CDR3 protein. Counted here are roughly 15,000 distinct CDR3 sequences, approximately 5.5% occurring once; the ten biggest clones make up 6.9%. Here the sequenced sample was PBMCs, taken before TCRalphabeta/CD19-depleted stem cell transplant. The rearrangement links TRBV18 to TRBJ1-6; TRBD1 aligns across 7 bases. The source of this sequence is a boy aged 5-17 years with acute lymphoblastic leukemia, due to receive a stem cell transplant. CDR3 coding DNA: TGTGCCAGCTCACCATCAGGGGGGAATTCGGCCCTCCACTTT. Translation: CASSPSGGNSALHF. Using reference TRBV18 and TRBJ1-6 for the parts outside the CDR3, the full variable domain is NAGVMQNPRHLVRRRGQEARLRCSPMKGHSHVYWYRQLPEEGLKFMVYLQKENIIDESGMPKERFSAEFPKEGPSILRIQQVVRGDSAAYFCASSPSGGNSALHFGNGTRLTVT.